One sample yielded the 21 T cell receptor beta chains listed below, sequenced in a study of CD8 T cells in ankylosing spondylitis. TCRdb independently ran MiXCR on the 5' RACE reads; one entry per CDR3 protein. The sample yields some 130,000 distinct CDR3 sequences, just under 7.5% seen once. The sample consisted of blood, either unsorted or a sorted T cell fraction (not recorded which). All receptors come from a female donor with ankylosing spondylitis or in good health (not recorded which).

This clonotype was observed a few times. The genes are TRBV9 and TRBJ1-2; D perhaps matches TRBD1 (5 bases). Germline values: CDR1 SGDLS, CDR2 YYNGEE. The V gene lost 0 bases and the J gene lost 9 bases, with 15 bases spanning the gap. CDR3 length equals 14 residues. The CDR3 nucleotides are TGTGCCAGCAGCGTAGGGGACGGTCTTTATAGCTACACCTTC. Protein sequence: CASSVGDGLYSYTF.

This clonotype was recorded at least ten times. CDR3 region: CSARGQLNTEAFF. CDR3 DNA sequence: TGCAGTGCTAGGGGACAGTTGAACACTGAAGCTTTCTTT. The chain is built from TRBV20-1 and TRBJ1-1; 7 bases are a match to TRBD1. This CDR3 is 13 amino acids long. Germline CDR1 DFQATT, CDR2 SNEGSKA (reference sequence). V lost 3 bases and J lost 0; bases outside the gene matches: 1.

This clonotype appeared many times. The J gene is TRBJ1-5, the V gene TRBV7-2, with 11 bases identical to TRBD1. Trimming cost V 5 bases and J 2 bases; bases outside gene matches: 8. The CDR3 contains 17 residues. Germline assignment: CDR1 SGHTA and CDR2 FQGNSA. This CDR3 is CASSPGQGARGNQPQHF. The DNA of the CDR3 is TGTGCCAGCAGCCCTGGACAGGGGGCGCGGGGCAATCAGCCCCAGCATTTT.

This clonotype was counted ten times or more. The chain uses TRBV20-1 and TRBJ2-1; D is uncertain. CDR1 is DFQATT and CDR2 is SNEGSKA in the germline V gene (reference sequence). This CDR3 spans 13 amino acids. The V gene lost 0 bases and the J gene lost 7 bases, with 10 bases spanning the gap. CDR3 region: CSARDPLGNEQFF. The CDR3 region has the DNA TGCAGTGCTAGAGATCCCCTGGGGAATGAGCAGTTCTTC.

This clonotype was detected ten times or more. This CDR3 reads CASSQELPLAKNIQYF. The CDR3 nucleotides are TGCGCCAGCAGCCAAGAGCTCCCGCTAGCCAAAAACATTCAGTACTTC. The chain recombines TRBV4-1 with TRBJ2-4; D remains ambiguous. V dropped 0 bases and J dropped 0 bases, with 9 bases sitting between them. CDR1 and CDR2 (germline): MGHRA, YSYEKL. The CDR3 runs to 16 residues.

This clonotype was counted at least ten times. This rearrangement joins TRBV29-1 to TRBJ1-5; possible D gene TRBD1, 5 bases. The CDR3 totals 13 residues. V was shortened by 6 bases and J by 3 bases, with 12 bases between the two germline ends. Germline values: CDR1 SQVTM, CDR2 ANQGSEA. CDR3 sequence: CSVTRDSNQPQHF. The CDR3 DNA sequence: TGCAGCGTAACTCGGGACTCCAATCAGCCCCAGCATTTT.

This clonotype has just a few counts. The rearrangement uses TRBV5-1 and TRBJ1-5, with D hard to call. The germline V gene encodes CDR1 SGHRS and CDR2 YFSETQ. The CDR3 length is 13 residues. V gave up 1 base and J gave up 7 bases, with 9 bases separating them. CDR3 region: CASSLKSGQPQHF. The CDR3 nucleotides are TGCGCCAGCAGCTTGAAGTCGGGGCAGCCCCAGCATTTT.

At least ten counts were recorded for this clonotype. The rearrangement links TRBV5-1 to TRBJ1-2, with D unclear. Germline V gene lookup returns CDR1 SGHRS and CDR2 YFSETQ. Trimming cost V 0 bases and J 6 bases, with 9 bases left between them. The CDR3 runs to 13 residues. The CDR3 DNA reads TGCGCCAGCAGCTTGGGGCCCACGGATGGCTACACCTTC. It yields the protein CASSLGPTDGYTF.

Many counts were recorded for this clonotype. This chain uses TRBV5-1 with TRBJ2-7; no definite D call. The CDR3 has 12 amino acids. V was cut by 0 bases and J by 5 bases, with 6 bases left in between. CDR1 and CDR2 (germline): SGHRS, YFSETQ. The CDR3 DNA sequence: TGCGCCAGCAGCTTGGCCGGCGACGAGCAGTACTTC. Protein product: CASSLAGDEQYF.

This clonotype came up many times. The chain employs TRBV5-1 and TRBJ1-3, with 7 bases that match TRBD1. CDR3 length: 17 amino acids. Germline loops: CDR1 SGHRS, CDR2 YFSETQ. The ends lost 3 bases at V and 0 bases at J; junction bases unmatched: 9. The DNA for the CDR3 is TGCGCCAGCAGCTCATTGACAGGGCCTAGCTCTGGAAACACCATATATTTT. This codes for CASSSLTGPSSGNTIYF.

In this sample, this clonotype turned up many times. The chain has TRBV5-6 and TRBJ2-3; 7 bases fit TRBD2. This CDR3 is built from 14 residues. The V gene end was trimmed by 4 bases and the J gene end by 5 bases; junction bases not matched to a gene: 7. The germline CDR1 and CDR2 sequences are SGHDT and YYEEEE. The CDR3 DNA reads TGTGCCAGCAGCCATCCCCGGGGGGAAGATACGCAGTATTTT. It translates to CASSHPRGEDTQYF.

This clonotype has a count of ten or more. The chain links TRBV4-3 to TRBJ2-3, with 13 bases matching TRBD2. V shed 4 bases and J 5 bases; nucleotides not matched to a gene: 3. CDR3 length: 15 amino acids. Germline-derived CDR1 and CDR2 are LGHNA and YSLEER. CDR3 amino acids: CASSLRLAGGDTQYF. The DNA for the CDR3 is TGCGCCAGCAGCCTGCGACTAGCGGGGGGAGATACGCAGTATTTT.

This clonotype was found many times. The chain uses TRBV5-5 and TRBJ1-5; D ambiguous. Trimming stripped 4 bases from V and 6 bases from J, with 8 bases between. CDR1 is SGHKS, CDR2 YYEKEE, per germline (reference sequence). This CDR3 contains 12 residues. Here the CDR3 reads CASSRAGQPQHF. CDR3 bases: TGTGCCAGCAGCAGGGCTGGTCAGCCCCAGCATTTT.

In this sample, this clonotype turned up many times. The rearrangement uses TRBV7-2 and TRBJ1-1, with 7 positions matching TRBD1. This CDR3 is 14 amino acids long. The V gene's germline CDR1 is SGHTA and CDR2 FQGNSA. Unmatched junction bases numbered 7, after V lost 1 base and J lost 8 bases. CDR3 sequence (DNA): TGTGCCAGCAGCTTAGGGTTTGTGACAGGGGAAGCTTTCTTT. Its protein product is CASSLGFVTGEAFF. The full variable domain, completed using reference TRBV7-2 and TRBJ1-1, is GAGVSQSPSNKVTEKGKDVELRCDPISGHTALYWYRQSLGQGLEFLIYFQGNSAPDKSGLPSDRFSAERTGGSVSTLTIQRTQQEDSAVYLCASSLGFVTGEAFFGQGTRLTVV.

CDR3 sequence (DNA): TGTGCCAGCAGCTTGGGTAAGGCTAGAGGGGCCAAAAACATTCAGTACTTC. It is translated as CASSLGKARGAKNIQYF. The chain links TRBV5-4 to TRBJ2-4, with a weak D call TRBD2 (5 bases). There are 17 residues in the CDR3. Trimming cost V 0 bases and J 1 base, with 14 bases left between them. CDR1 is SGHNT, CDR2 YYREEE, per germline (reference sequence).

This clonotype was counted at least ten times. This sequence joins TRBV5-5 and TRBJ1-2, with TRBD1 identical over 7 bases. The ends lost 0 bases at V and 5 bases at J; junction bases unmatched: 16. The germline CDR1 and CDR2 sequences are SGHKS and YYEKEE (reference sequence). CDR3 length equals 18 residues. The DNA for the CDR3 is TGTGCCAGCAGCTTGGTGGGGCAGGGGGGAACCCGTGAGTATGGCTACACCTTC. Translation: CASSLVGQGGTREYGYTF.

This clonotype was counted at least ten times. The rearrangement uses TRBV20-1 and TRBJ1-5; 8 nucleotides match TRBD1. The ends lost 1 base at V and 0 bases at J; junction bases unmatched: 8. This CDR3 region has 17 residues. CDR1 is DFQATT and CDR2 is SNEGSKA in the germline V gene (reference sequence). CDR3 sequence reads: CSARASSGGFSNQPQHF. CDR3 nucleotide sequence: TGCAGTGCTAGAGCTTCGTCAGGGGGCTTTAGCAATCAGCCCCAGCATTTT.

This clonotype was seen at least ten times. V and J are TRBV12-3 or TRBV12-4 and TRBJ1-5; no clear D. This CDR3 comprises 18 residues. The V end lost 3 bases, the J end lost 5 bases, and 23 bases lay between the germline ends. DNA of the CDR3: TGTGCCAGCAGTTTGTTTATAATTGGGAGAGTTCGGGATCAGCCCCAGCATTTT. It specifies CASSLFIIGRVRDQPQHF.

This clonotype occurred many times. This chain joins TRBV5-1 and TRBJ1-4, with D hard to call. Trimming took 4 bases from V and 0 from J, leaving 10 bases between them. Germline values: CDR1 SGHRS, CDR2 YFSETQ. The CDR3 sequence is 15 residues long. CDR3: CASSQTPATNEKLFF. The CDR3 bases are TGCGCCAGCAGCCAAACACCTGCAACTAATGAAAAACTGTTTTTT. The whole variable domain, remainder taken from reference TRBV5-1 and TRBJ1-4, is KAGVTQTPRYLIKTRGQQVTLSCSPISGHRSVSWYQQTPGQGLQFLFEYFSETQRNKGNFPGRFSGRQFSNSRSEMNVSTLELGDSALYLCASSQTPATNEKLFFGSGTQLSVL.

In its sample, this clonotype was seen many times. The chain combines TRBV10-3 with TRBJ2-5; D perhaps matches TRBD1 (5 bases). This CDR3 contains 16 residues. Germline V lookup: CDR1 ENHRY, CDR2 SYGVKD. Trimming stripped 2 bases from V and 4 bases from J, with 17 bases between. CDR3 amino acids: CAISEHDSLKRETQYF. CDR3 bases: TGTGCCATCAGTGAGCACGACAGCCTAAAGAGAGAGACCCAGTACTTC.

This clonotype was recorded at least ten times. V usage is TRBV30 and J usage is TRBJ2-2; no reliable D call. This CDR3 comprises 13 residues. V shed 0 bases and J shed 3 bases, with 5 bases lying between them. CDR1 and CDR2 (germline): GTSNPN, SVGIG (reference sequence). The CDR3 sequence: CAWSVRYTGELFF. The CDR3 nucleotides read TGTGCCTGGAGTGTTAGGTACACCGGGGAGCTGTTTTTT.